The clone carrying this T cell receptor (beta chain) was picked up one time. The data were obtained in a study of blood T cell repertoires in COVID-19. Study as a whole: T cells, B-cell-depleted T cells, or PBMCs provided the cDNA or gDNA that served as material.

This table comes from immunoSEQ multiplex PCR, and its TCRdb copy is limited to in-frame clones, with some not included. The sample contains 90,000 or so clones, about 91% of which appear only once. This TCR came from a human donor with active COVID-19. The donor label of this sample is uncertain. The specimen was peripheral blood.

The CDR3 coding sequence is TGCGCCAGCAGCCGTGTGGGGGGTTCCTCCTACGAGCAGTACTTC. Translating it yields CASSRVGGSSYEQYF. The rearrangement joins TRBV5-1 to TRBJ2-7; TRBD2 might be the D (6 bases). CDR1 and CDR2 (germline): SGHRS, YFSETQ. The CDR3 totals 15 residues. The V end was cut by 4 bases, the J end by 0 bases, with 14 bases between.